This TCR beta chain was profiled in a study of blood T cell repertoires in COVID-19. CDR1 SGHTA and CDR2 FQGNSA come from the germline V gene. The germline V and J ends were trimmed by 1 base and 4 bases, with 11 bases remaining between them. There are 14 residues in the CDR3. The protocol was immunoSEQ multiplex PCR, while the TCRdb copy is restricted to in-frame clones and leaves out a portion. The sample has 200,000 to 250,000 clones, roughly 83% seen once. This clone was detected a few times. The sequenced material came from peripheral blood. V gene TRBV7-2 combines with J gene TRBJ2-7; D is uncertain. The origin of this receptor is a woman between 50 and 59 years old with acute or convalescent COVID-19. The CDR3 nucleotides are TGTGCCAGCAGCTTAGATAGCCCCCCATACGAGCAGTACTTC. Translated: CASSLDSPPYEQYF.